Sequencing of this TCR beta chain was carried out in a study of chronic HIV infection and antiretroviral therapy. TCRdb called the 5' RACE reads again in MiXCR, with one record for every CDR3 protein. The sample holds 40,000 to 50,000 distinct CDR3 sequences; about a fifth are singletons and the top ten take under 3.5%. The germline gives CDR1 SQVTM, CDR2 ANQGSEA. Trimming at V came to 5 bases and at J to 3 bases, leaving 8 bases not matched to a gene. The CDR3 totals 15 residues. The sample taken for sequencing was peripheral blood. The V gene is TRBV29-1, the J gene TRBJ2-1; the match to TRBD1 covers 9 bases. The TCR comes from an adult who had HIV and had not received antiretroviral therapy, or was an uninfected healthy control (not recorded which). This CDR3 reads CSVRGQGFHYNEQFF. The CDR3 DNA reads TGCAGCGTTCGGGGACAGGGATTCCACTACAATGAGCAGTTCTTC.